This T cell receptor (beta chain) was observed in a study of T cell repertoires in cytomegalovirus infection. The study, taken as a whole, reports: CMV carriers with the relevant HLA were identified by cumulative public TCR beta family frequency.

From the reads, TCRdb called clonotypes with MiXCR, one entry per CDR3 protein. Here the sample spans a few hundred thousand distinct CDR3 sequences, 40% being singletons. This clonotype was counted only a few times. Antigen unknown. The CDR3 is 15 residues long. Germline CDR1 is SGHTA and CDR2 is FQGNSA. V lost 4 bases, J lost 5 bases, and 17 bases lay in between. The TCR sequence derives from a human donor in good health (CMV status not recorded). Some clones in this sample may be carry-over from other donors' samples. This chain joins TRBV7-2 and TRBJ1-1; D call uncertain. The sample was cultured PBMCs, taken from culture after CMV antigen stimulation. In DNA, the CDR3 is TGTGCCAGCAGCTCCCGGACGGGAGGGTGGACTGAAGCTTTCTTT. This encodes CASSSRTGGWTEAFF.